This TCR beta chain was recovered during a study of shared clonotypes between healthy human individuals (TCRdb year 2020). Regarding the complete study: A couple of women and a few men aged 18 to 49 years were included in the cohort. For each donor, CD4 naive and CD4 memory were each run on three plates, CD8 naive on two plates, and CD8 memory on one plate. The study deeply sequenced blood TCR repertoires of five healthy adults to estimate repertoire size and the extent of clonotype sharing between individuals. To increase sequencing depth and limit assay-specific biases, different laboratories used diverse techniques to prepare libraries and sequence TCR repertoires. Each donor's leukapheresis produced roughly between about 0.9 and 9.5 billion PBMCs. Points the paper makes about the study in general: The small number of donors limited the genetic and exposure-history diversity represented. About 5% of naive CD4, around 3.5% of naive CD8, around 2.3% of memory CD4, and over 0.35% of memory CD8 clonotypes were shared across several donors. Sampling was restricted to blood, and TCR repertoires in tissue are likely to differ from TCR repertoires in blood. Naive subsets generally had larger estimated clonotype richness than memory subsets. Incomplete sequencing was indicated by rarefaction of sorted-subset datasets, despite the large sequencing depth. Pairwise subsampling led to the expectation that sequencing depth would affect the degree of clonotype sharing among donors. Clonotypes shared by all four sorted-subset donors showed higher generation probabilities than non-shared clonotypes.

A remark on this clone: Its cognate antigen has yet to be identified. No base-level quality is on record; no much larger clone is a single base apart.

Using the deep immunoSEQ assay, multiplex PCR amplified TCR CDR3 regions from genomic DNA. Genomic DNA extracted from each cell subset was distributed evenly over all wells of several immunoSEQ 96-well plates, and each plate served as one replicate. For sorted subsets, approximately 190 ng of genomic DNA, equivalent to 25,000 to 30,000 T cell genomes, went into each replicate PCR. Purified libraries were quantified with a Qubit 3.0 fluorometer, sized on a Bioanalyzer 2100, and re-quantified with the KAPA Library Quantification kit. Every immunoSEQ 96-well plate was sequenced on a separate single-read 150-cycle Illumina NextSeq 550 flow cell. On the study's bioinformatics: Because the immunoSEQ output held only junctional sequences and lacked quality scores, the filtering could not match the filtering applied to full-length reads. To assign V/J genes and CDR3, sequences were annotated using PyIR, a Python wrapper for IgBLAST v1.9, with IMGT germline references. Reads with weak V/J assignments (E-value above 1e-6), missing CDR3, stop codons, out-of-frame junctions, or ambiguous translated residues were removed. V3J clonotypes were defined as sequences sharing the same inferred V gene, J gene, and CDR3 amino acid sequence. Percentage overlap between repertoires was calculated by dividing the number of shared unique clonotypes by the size of the smaller repertoire. Three approaches were used to assess repertoire richness: RTK rarefaction, the Chao1 estimator, and Recon v2.1 estimates of unobserved clonotypes. OLGA was used to compute generation probabilities for all TCRbeta clonotypes that the gDNA method yielded from several donors. TCRdb stores this immuneACCESS table with in-frame sequences only. Part of the clones is absent; in the studies checked, under half of the shortfall reflects unresolved V genes, and no reason is known for the rest. V and J calls and clone size follow that table, whereas D and trimming were derived from the DNA. In all, the sample holds over 800,000 clones, and 80% to 95% of those were seen once. Less than 25% of the sample goes to the ten largest clones.

The CDR3 runs 13 residues from the cysteine to the phenylalanine. The sequence is cut down to CDR3 DNA, 39 bases in frame from base 1. The germline V gene sets CDR1 to SGDLS and CDR2 to YYNGEE. Trimming at the junction amounts to 2 bases on V and 1 base on J, and the germline ends lie 6 bases apart. CD8 naive samples were CD45RO-negative cells positively selected for CCR7, giving a CD45RA+CCR7+ population that excluded TemRA cells. The donors were healthy, HIV-negative adults with no recently reported acute infections or vaccinations. Every donor was a Caucasian adult living in Nashville, Tennessee, USA. Blood was obtained by leukapheresis, after which PBMCs were separated by Ficoll-Histopaque density gradient centrifugation and cryopreserved in liquid nitrogen vapor phase. Purity and quantity of every magnetically sorted T cell population were checked by analytical flow cytometry. Genomic DNA was isolated from every sorted fraction and measured by UV absorbance on a Nanodrop 2000c.

The source of this sequence is a man younger than 45 in good health. The source material was naive CD8+ T cells sorted from blood. The sample's cell subset or site label is to be understood as: CD45RA+CCR7+. The chain is made from TRBV9 and TRBJ2-5, and possibly TRBD1, on 5 matching bases. The nucleotides are TGTGCCAGCAGCGTTGACAGCCAAGAGACCCAGTACTTC. Its protein reads: CASSVDSQETQYF. With the portions outside the CDR3 filled from the reference TRBV9 and TRBJ2-5 genes, the complete variable region becomes DSGVTQTPKHLITATGQRVTLRCSPRSGDLSVYWYQQSLDQGLQFLIQYYNGEERAKGNILERFSAQQFPDLHSELNLSSLELGDSALYFCASSVDSQETQYFGPGTRLLVL.